Listed below are T cell receptor beta chains from one sample, sequenced in a study of shared clonotypes between healthy human individuals. Sequenced by immunoSEQ multiplex PCR; TCRdb stores in-frame clones only, minus some. The table lists 740,000 or so clones, about 80% of them singletons. Specimen: memory CD4+ T cells sorted from blood. Every receptor here comes from a woman aged 25-40 years in good health. Both conserved end residues are part of each CDR3. D genes are given only for firm matches. Clone size is shown for a subset of rows, as once, few, many or a class of expanded clone.

V,J,D,size,DNA,CDR3
TRBV7-2,TRBJ2-2,-,-,TGTGCCAGCAGCTCCGGAGTAGCGTCCATCAACACCGGGGAGCTGTTTTTT,CASSSGVASINTGELFF
TRBV4-2,TRBJ2-7,TRBD2,many,TGTGCCAGCAGCCAGGGACTAGCGGATTACGAGCAGTACTTC,CASSQGLADYEQYF
TRBV5-1,TRBJ2-4,-,-,TGCGCCAGCAGCTTGGTTGGATCTCTAAACCCGCTAGCCAAAAACATTCAGTACTTC,CASSLVGSLNPLAKNIQYF
TRBV19,TRBJ1-5,-,once,TGTGCCAGTAGTATAGGCCAGGAGTCTCAGCCCCAGCATTTT,CASSIGQESQPQHF
TRBV7-9,TRBJ2-1,-,-,TGTGCCAGCAGCTTCCCTCCTGGACTGCCCAATGAGCAGTTCTTC,CASSFPPGLPNEQFF
TRBV7-9,TRBJ1-1,-,once,TGTGCCAGCAGCGGCGGGGGACTCTTGAACACTGAAGCTTTCTTT,CASSGGGLLNTEAFF
TRBV19,TRBJ2-5,-,-,TGTGCCAGTAGTATGCCGGGTTTAGGAGAGACCCAGTACTTC,CASSMPGLGETQYF
TRBV7-2,TRBJ2-1,-,-,TGTGCCAGCAGCTTACGGAGCGGATTATACAATGAGCAGTTCTTC,CASSLRSGLYNEQFF
TRBV15,TRBJ2-7,TRBD2,-,TGTGCCACCAGCAGAGCAATGTCTAGCGGGCGCTACTCCTACGAGCAGTACTTC,CATSRAMSSGRYSYEQYF
TRBV6-1,TRBJ1-4,-,-,TGTGCCAGCGCCGGGGTAACTAATGAAAAACTGTTTTTT,CASAGVTNEKLFF
TRBV28,TRBJ2-7,TRBD1,-,TGTGCCAGCAGTAGCCTTGGGACAGGGGGTCACGAGCAGTACTTC,CASSSLGTGGHEQYF
TRBV19,TRBJ2-3,-,-,TGTGCCAGTAGTACCCTGACCCCCACAGATACGCAGTATTTT,CASSTLTPTDTQYF
TRBV19,TRBJ1-5,-,-,TGTGCCAGTAGTATAGAGCAACCCCGGCAGCCCCAGCATTTT,CASSIEQPRQPQHF
TRBV7-2,TRBJ2-7,TRBD2,-,TGTGCCAGCAGCTTAGGCCTAGCGGGGTCCTACGAGCAGTACTTC,CASSLGLAGSYEQYF
TRBV11-2,TRBJ2-7,TRBD2,-,TGTGCCAGCAGCCGGGGACTAGCGGGAGGGACAGCCTACGAGCAGTACTTC,CASSRGLAGGTAYEQYF
TRBV25-1,TRBJ1-4,-,few,TGTGCCAGCAGTCCTCCTCCCGGGATTACGGATGAAAAACTGTTTTTT,CASSPPPGITDEKLFF
TRBV5-1,TRBJ2-1,-,-,TGCGCCAGCAGCTGGGGGAGTGCCTACAATGAGCAGTTCTTC,CASSWGSAYNEQFF
TRBV6-6,TRBJ1-2,TRBD1,-,TGTGCCAGCAGTTACTCGGGACAGGAAAGCGATGGCTACACCTTC,CASSYSGQESDGYTF
TRBV6-5,TRBJ2-1,-,-,TGTGCCAGCAAAAGACTAGTTTACAATGAGCAGTTCTTC,CASKRLVYNEQFF
TRBV28,TRBJ2-7,-,-,TGTGCCAGCAGTCCTCAGGTCCCCCCCTACGAGCAGTACTTC,CASSPQVPPYEQYF
TRBV2,TRBJ2-7,-,-,TGTGCCAGCCGACCTGGGAGGAGCTCCTACGAGCAGTACTTC,CASRPGRSSYEQYF
TRBV10-3,TRBJ2-1,-,-,TGTGCCATCAAGGCGGGATCCTACAATGAGCAGTTCTTC,CAIKAGSYNEQFF
TRBV11-2,TRBJ2-7,TRBD1,few,TGTGCCAGCAGCTCACAGGGGGCGGGTGAGCAGTACTTC,CASSSQGAGEQYF
TRBV11-2,TRBJ2-1,TRBD2,-,TGTGCCAGCAGCTCCAACTTCGTGGGACTAGCGGTTGAGCAGTTCTTC,CASSSNFVGLAVEQFF
TRBV7-2,TRBJ2-7,-,-,TGTGCCAGCAGCGCGGGACTGGATTACGAGCAGTACTTC,CASSAGLDYEQYF
TRBV4-1,TRBJ1-4,-,-,TGCGCCAGCAGCCAAGTCTGGACAGCTAATGAAAAACTGTTTTTT,CASSQVWTANEKLFF
TRBV6-1,TRBJ1-2,TRBD1,-,TGTGCCAACGGCCGACAGGGGGCGCCTGGCTACACCTTC,CANGRQGAPGYTF
TRBV2,TRBJ1-2,-,-,TGTGCCAGCAGGGCCCTGGGCGTTCATGGCTACACCTTC,CASRALGVHGYTF
TRBV2,TRBJ2-3,-,-,TGTGCCGGCCGGGCATTCAGGGGGGTGGATACGCAGTATTTT,CAGRAFRGVDTQYF
TRBV7-6,TRBJ2-2,-,-,TGTGCCAGCAGATCGGCAGGGGCGAACACCGGGGAGCTGTTTTTT,CASRSAGANTGELFF
TRBV11-2,TRBJ2-7,-,-,TGTGCCAGCAGCTTAATTCCCCCTGACGAGCAGTACTTC,CASSLIPPDEQYF
TRBV28,TRBJ1-1,TRBD1,-,TGTGCCAGCAGTCAGGGACAGGGGAGCACTGAAGCTTTCTTT,CASSQGQGSTEAFF
TRBV28,TRBJ2-7,TRBD2,-,TGTGCCAGCAGTTTAACAGGACTAGCGAGCTACGAGCAGTACTTC,CASSLTGLASYEQYF
TRBV19,TRBJ2-6,TRBD1,-,TGTGCCAGTAGTATCAGGACAGGGGGTGCCTCTGGGGCCAACGTCCTGACTTTC,CASSIRTGGASGANVLTF
TRBV6-4,TRBJ2-3,TRBD1,-,TGTGCCAGCAGTGCCCGGGACAGCCGGGCAGATACGCAGTATTTT,CASSARDSRADTQYF
TRBV6-5,TRBJ2-7,-,-,TGTGCCAGCAGTTACTCGACCGGTAGTAACTACGAGCAGTACTTC,CASSYSTGSNYEQYF
TRBV5-1,TRBJ1-5,TRBD1,-,TGCGCCAGCAGCTTGGCAACAGGGGCCGGTCAGCCCCAGCATTTT,CASSLATGAGQPQHF
TRBV30,TRBJ1-4,TRBD1,-,TGTGCCTGGAGTGGGACAGGCCCAGTTGAAAAACTGTTTTTT,CAWSGTGPVEKLFF
TRBV7-9,TRBJ2-1,-,many,TGTGCCAGCAGCTTAGACACAGCTGCGTCCACCCACCAGCAGTTCTTC,CASSLDTAASTHQQFF
TRBV4-1,TRBJ2-1,TRBD2,-,TGCGCCAGCAGCCAAGATCAGCCTAGCGGGAGCTTGAATAAGCAGTTCTTC,CASSQDQPSGSLNKQFF
TRBV7-9,TRBJ2-7,TRBD1,few,TGTGCCAGCAGTCCGACAGGGTACGAGCAGTACTTC,CASSPTGYEQYF
TRBV5-6,TRBJ2-7,-,-,TGTGCCAGCAGCAAGAGAGGCGAGCAGTACTTC,CASSKRGEQYF
TRBV10-3,TRBJ2-1,TRBD1,-,TGTGCCATCAGTGGGGGACAGGGCCACAATGAGCAGTTCTTC,CAISGGQGHNEQFF
TRBV28,TRBJ1-1,TRBD1,few,TGTGCCAGCAGTTTAATACATACAGGGGACACTGAAGCTTTCTTT,CASSLIHTGDTEAFF
TRBV18,TRBJ2-1,TRBD2,-,TGTGCCAGCTCACCGGCAAGCGGGAGTACTTACAATGAGCAGTTCTTC,CASSPASGSTYNEQFF
TRBV6-6,TRBJ1-1,-,few,TGTGCCAGCAGTTACACGGGGGAGAACACTGAAGCTTTCTTT,CASSYTGENTEAFF
TRBV10-2,TRBJ2-1,-,-,TGCGCCAGCAGGAGGGCGGGGAACAATGAGCAGTTCTTC,CASRRAGNNEQFF
TRBV9,TRBJ2-7,TRBD2,-,TGTGCCAGCAGCGTAGGCCCTTCCCACGGACTAGCGGACTACGAGCAGTACTTC,CASSVGPSHGLADYEQYF
TRBV2,TRBJ2-5,-,-,TGTGCCAGCAGTGAGAGCCGGCCTCAGGGTTGGGAGACCCAGTACTTC,CASSESRPQGWETQYF